This passage covers 22 T cell receptor beta chains from one sample sequenced in a study of blood T cells in healthy people across ages. Through a sample-barcoded 5' primer and a J-beta primer mix, a second PCR was run for roughly 7 to 12 cycles. TCRdb re-analysed the 5' RACE reads in MiXCR, keeping a single row per CDR3 protein. The table includes about 970,000 distinct CDR3 sequences, around 54% detected once. Sequenced input: blood. These receptors originate from a woman aged 60-70 years in good health.

This clonotype was seen just once. The V and J genes are TRBV10-3 and TRBJ2-5; no clear D gene. Germline CDR1 ENHRY, CDR2 SYGVKD. CDR3 length equals 14 residues. V lost 4 bases and J lost 1, with 10 bases in between. The CDR3 coding sequence is TGTGCCATCAGTGGTCCGGACGCCCAAGAGACCCAGTACTTC. This gives the protein CAISGPDAQETQYF.

Notes on this clonotype: Germline and junction disagree at one end, which may indicate a read error. The rearrangement joins TRBV6-5 to TRBJ2-7; D not certain. Germline CDR1 is MNHEY and CDR2 is SVGAGI. CDR3 length: 14 residues. This CDR3 is CASSYSSRPYERYF. CDR3 nucleotide sequence: TGTGCCAGCAGTTACTCTTCCAGACCCTACGAGCGGTACTTC.

The CDR3 sequence: CASSQQTGTYEQYF. As DNA, the CDR3 is TGCGCCAGCAGCCAGCAGACGGGAACCTACGAGCAGTACTTC. The J gene is TRBJ2-7, the V gene TRBV4-1; possible D gene TRBD2, 5 bases. The V gene lost 3 bases and the J gene lost 2 bases, with 11 bases spanning the gap. From germline, CDR1 is MGHRA and CDR2 YSYEKL. The CDR3 runs to 14 residues.

J is TRBJ2-3 and V is TRBV7-9, with 7 bases matching TRBD1. This CDR3 is built from 14 residues. The germline gives CDR1 SEHNR, CDR2 FQNEAQ (reference sequence). V lost 6 bases to trimming and J lost 9 bases; unmatched junction nucleotides: 12. CDR3 DNA: TGTGCCAGCAGTCAGGGGGACCCTCCGGGGACGCAGTATTTT. Amino acid sequence: CASSQGDPPGTQYF.

The genes are TRBV5-6 and TRBJ2-3; D is ambiguous. This CDR3 contains 14 residues. CDR1 and CDR2 (germline): SGHDT, YYEEEE. V lost 3 bases, J lost 4 bases, and 12 bases lay in between. CDR3 DNA sequence: TGTGCCAGCAGCTCAACGACCCGACCAGATACGCAGTATTTT. The encoded protein is CASSSTTRPDTQYF.

The chain uses TRBV7-2 and TRBJ1-1; D not resolved. The CDR3 has 13 residues. V was pared by 5 bases and J by 4 bases, with 11 bases between. The V gene's germline CDR1 is SGHTA and CDR2 FQGNSA. The CDR3 spells CASSVVGSTEAFF. The CDR3 DNA follows: TGTGCCAGCAGCGTAGTGGGTAGCACTGAAGCTTTCTTT.

The chain carries TRBV20-1 and TRBJ1-2; D gene ambiguous. V was cut by 4 bases and J by 0 bases, with 18 bases left in between. The CDR3 loop spans 16 amino acids. CDR1 is DFQATT and CDR2 is SNEGSKA in the germline V gene (reference sequence). Here the CDR3 reads CSATKPGDLSNYGYTF. DNA for the CDR3: TGCAGTGCTACCAAACCGGGAGATCTATCTAACTATGGCTACACCTTC.

Concerning this clonotype: In this CDR3 the conserved last residue, phenylalanine or tryptophan, is missing, so a read error is likely. The rearrangement joins TRBV5-1 to TRBJ1-1; D not certain. V lost 0 bases and J lost 3, with 15 bases in between. The germline gives CDR1 SGHRS, CDR2 YFSETQ. The CDR3 totals 16 residues. CDR3 loop: CASSLGAARSHTEAFY. DNA for the CDR3: TGCGCCAGCAGCTTGGGCGCCGCAAGGTCCCACACTGAAGCTTTCTAT.

This clonotype occurred a few times. The chain joins TRBV29-1 to TRBJ2-6; D is possibly TRBD2 (6 bases). The V end was cut by 4 bases, the J end by 4 bases, with 8 bases between. The length of the CDR3 is 13 residues. Per the germline V gene, CDR1 is SQVTM and CDR2 is ANQGSEA. CDR3 sequence (DNA): TGCAGCGTTGCGGGGGACGGGGCCAACGTCCTGACTTTC. Its translation: CSVAGDGANVLTF.

The J gene is TRBJ2-7, the V gene TRBV7-2, with 7 bases fitting TRBD2. The junction had 11 bases not matched to a gene; V was cut back by 6 bases and J by 6 bases. The germline CDR1 and CDR2 sequences are SGHTA and FQGNSA. The CDR3 covers 14 residues. The CDR3 DNA sequence: TGTGCCAGCAGATGGGGGGGAGGGCCTCTCGAGCAGTACTTC. It translates to CASRWGGGPLEQYF.

The chain's CDR3 is CATREENYNEQFF. CDR3 nucleotide sequence: TGTGCCACCAGGGAGGAGAACTACAATGAGCAGTTCTTC. V and J are TRBV28 and TRBJ2-1; maybe TRBD2 (6 bases). Trimming cost V 10 bases and J 3 bases, with 13 bases left between them. The CDR3 spans 13 residues. Germline V lookup: CDR1 MDHEN, CDR2 SYDVKM. The entire variable domain, with the rest obtained from reference TRBV28 and TRBJ2-1, is as follows: DVKVTQSSRYLVKRTGEKVFLECVQDMDHENMFWYRQDPGLGLRLIYFSYDVKMKEKGDIPEGYSVSREKKERFSLILESASTNQTSMYLCATREENYNEQFFGPGTRLTVL.

J is TRBJ2-4 and V is TRBV6-2 or TRBV6-3; D may be TRBD1 (6 bases). The J call is doubtful: the DNA matches TRBJ2-7 better. Per germline, CDR1 MNHEY and CDR2 SVGEGT. This CDR3 has 11 amino acids. CDR3 protein: CASSQGFEQYF. The CDR3 coding sequence is TGTGCCAGCAGCCAGGGGTTCGAGCAGTACTTC.

The chain couples TRBV20-1 to TRBJ2-4; 9 bases are shared with TRBD2. V gave up 1 base and J gave up 6 bases; unmatched junction bases: 25. The V gene's germline CDR1 is DFQATT and CDR2 SNEGSKA (reference sequence). The CDR3 is made up of 21 amino acids. CDR3 sequence: CSARGARYRATSGDLLNIQYF. The CDR3 DNA reads as TGCAGTGCTAGAGGTGCCAGATATCGCGCGACTAGCGGAGACTTATTAAACATTCAGTACTTC.

In the case of this clonotype: The germline gene is not matched at one end of the junction; a read error may be the cause. This rearrangement joins TRBV6-5 to TRBJ2-3, with D perhaps assigned TRBD1 or TRBD2 (5 bases each). The CDR3 has 14 amino acids. Per the germline V gene, CDR1 is MNHEY and CDR2 is SVGAGI. Written as DNA, the CDR3 is TGTGCCAGCAGTGCCCCGGCTAGCACAGGTACGCAGTATTTT. This encodes CASSAPASTGTQYF.

The genes are TRBV5-1 and TRBJ2-7; TRBD2 aligns across 10 bases. CDR1 SGHRS and CDR2 YFSETQ come from the germline V gene. The CDR3 spans 15 residues. J gave up 1 base and V 5 bases, and 6 bases lay outside the gene matches. CDR3 in amino acids: CASRGPGLASYEQYF. The DNA of the CDR3 is TGCGCCAGCAGGGGACCGGGACTAGCGTCCTACGAGCAGTACTTC.

A remark on this clonotype: A much larger clone is a single base away; this may be a read error. The CDR3 DNA sequence: TGTGCCACCAGTCCTAGCGCCTACTCCTACAATGAGCAGTTATTC. Its translation is CATSPSAYSYNEQLF. The genes are TRBV24-1 and TRBJ2-1; weak D call: TRBD2 (6 bases). Germline loops: CDR1 KGHDR, CDR2 SFDVKD. This CDR3 comprises 15 residues.

This clonotype was seen ten or more times. This chain uses TRBV20-1 with TRBJ2-1, with D possibly matching TRBD2 (5 bases). This CDR3 contains 15 residues. CDR1 and CDR2 from the germline V gene are DFQATT and SNEGSKA (reference sequence). With 0 bases removed from V and 5 bases from J, the gap between germline ends came to 14 bases. The CDR3 reads CSARDLQRSNNEQFF. CDR3 nucleotide sequence: TGCAGTGCTAGAGATCTGCAGCGGTCGAACAATGAGCAGTTCTTC.

This clonotype came up a few times. V and J are TRBV29-1 and TRBJ1-2; the D is unclear. This CDR3 comprises 12 residues. Germline CDR1 SQVTM, CDR2 ANQGSEA. V shed 6 bases and J shed 7 bases, with 15 bases lying between them. CDR3: CSVARWAGGYTF. The CDR3 DNA reads as TGCAGCGTGGCAAGGTGGGCCGGTGGCTACACCTTC.

This chain joins TRBV6-6 and TRBJ1-6; TRBD1 might be the D (6 bases). CDR3 size: 16 residues. CDR1 is MNHNY and CDR2 is SVGAGI in the germline V gene (reference sequence). Trimming took 0 bases from V and 5 from J, leaving 11 bases between them. This CDR3 is CASSYSIYRDNSPLHF. CDR3 sequence (DNA): TGTGCCAGCAGTTACTCGATCTACAGGGATAATTCACCCCTCCACTTT.

This clonotype was counted a few times. This rearrangement joins TRBV20-1 to TRBJ2-4; D possibly corresponds to TRBD2 (6 bases). Trimming stripped 1 base from V and 0 bases from J, with 19 bases between. CDR3 length: 18 amino acids. The germline V gene encodes CDR1 DFQATT and CDR2 SNEGSKA (reference sequence). The CDR3 protein is CSARGHSPKGLAKNIQYF. Written as DNA, the CDR3 is TGCAGTGCTAGAGGTCACAGTCCGAAGGGACTAGCCAAAAACATTCAGTACTTC.

The CDR3 nucleotides are TGTGCCAGCAGTGACGGCAGGGAGGACTATGGCTACACCTTC. Translating it yields CASSDGREDYGYTF. The rearrangement links TRBV2 to TRBJ1-2; D is possibly TRBD1 (5 bases). V dropped 3 bases and J dropped 3 bases, with 11 bases sitting between them. There are 14 residues in the CDR3. CDR1 SNHLY and CDR2 FYNNEI come from the germline V gene.

The chain joins TRBV20-1 to TRBJ2-5; D may be TRBD1 or TRBD2 (5 bases each). TRBJ2-7 matches the DNA end more closely, so the J call is doubtful. The CDR3 is 13 residues long. Per the germline V gene, CDR1 is DFQATT and CDR2 is SNEGSKA (reference sequence). The CDR3 sequence: CSASGATSYEQYF. CDR3 DNA sequence: TGCAGTGCTAGCGGGGCGACTTCCTACGAGCAGTACTTC.